This T cell receptor (beta chain) derives from a study of blood T cells in healthy people across ages. This CDR3 has 13 residues. Then a second PCR, running roughly 6 to 11 cycles, was carried out with a sample-barcoded 5' primer and a J-beta primer mix. Every sample returned 2.5 million or more CDR3-containing paired-end reads. TCRdb re-analysed the 5' RACE reads in MiXCR, keeping a single row per CDR3 protein. This table holds hundreds of thousands of distinct CDR3 sequences, under 30% found once. Concerning this clonotype: A read error may account for a junction end that differs from germline.

The sample was blood. The chain is built from TRBV12-3 or TRBV12-4 and TRBJ2-4; tentative D call: TRBD1 (5 bases). This TCR was recovered from a woman of 80 years or more in good health. In DNA, the CDR3 is TGTGCCGGCAGGGATAGAAATGTGGCCATTCGGTACTTC. Encoded protein: CAGRDRNVAIRYF.